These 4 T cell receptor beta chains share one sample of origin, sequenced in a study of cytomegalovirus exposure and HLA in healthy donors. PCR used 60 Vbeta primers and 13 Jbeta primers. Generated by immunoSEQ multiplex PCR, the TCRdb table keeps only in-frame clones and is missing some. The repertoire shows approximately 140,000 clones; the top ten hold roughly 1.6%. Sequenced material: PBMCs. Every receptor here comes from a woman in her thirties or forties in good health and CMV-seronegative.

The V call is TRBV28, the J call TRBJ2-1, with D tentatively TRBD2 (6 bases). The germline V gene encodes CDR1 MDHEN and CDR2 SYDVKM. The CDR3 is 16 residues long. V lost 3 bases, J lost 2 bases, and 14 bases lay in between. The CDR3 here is CASSLGGEDTYNEQFF. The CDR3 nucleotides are TGTGCCAGCAGTTTGGGCGGGGAGGATACCTACAATGAGCAGTTCTTC.

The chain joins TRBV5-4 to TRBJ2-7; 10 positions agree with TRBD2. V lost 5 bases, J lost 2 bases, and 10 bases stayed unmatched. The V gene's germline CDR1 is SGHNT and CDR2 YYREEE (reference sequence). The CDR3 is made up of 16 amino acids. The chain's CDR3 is CASSWGASGGTYEQYF. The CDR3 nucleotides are TGTGCCAGCAGTTGGGGGGCTAGCGGGGGTACCTACGAGCAGTACTTC.

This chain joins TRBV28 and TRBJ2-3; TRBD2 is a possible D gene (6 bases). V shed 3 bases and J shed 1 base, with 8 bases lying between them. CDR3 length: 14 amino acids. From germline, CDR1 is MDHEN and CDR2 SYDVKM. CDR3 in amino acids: CASSLGGGTDTQYF. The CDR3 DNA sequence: TGTGCCAGCAGTTTGGGCGGGGGCACAGATACGCAGTATTTT.

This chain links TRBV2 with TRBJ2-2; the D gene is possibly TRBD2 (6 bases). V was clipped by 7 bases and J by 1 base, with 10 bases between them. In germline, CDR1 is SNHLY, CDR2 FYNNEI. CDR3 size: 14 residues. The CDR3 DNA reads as TGTGCCAGCACCGGGAGCAGGAACACCGGGGAGCTGTTTTTT. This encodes CASTGSRNTGELFF.